This T cell receptor (beta chain) was captured by sequencing in a study of vaccination effects on CD4 cells after COVID-19. For the study at large: Sample provision by two convalescent patients occurred 16 days and one week before vaccination. Study conclusions and caveats: Whether induced by infection or by vaccine, clones showed marked clonal contraction late after vaccination. Convalescent patients' post-vaccine spike repertoire was mostly distinct vaccine-induced clones.

Some clones are missing from TCRdb's copy, which holds only in-frame ones; the method was immunoSEQ multiplex PCR. Among about 45,000 clones listed, about 70% were seen once. An approximately 10-day culture period preceded the isolation of CD4+ T cells. This person caught SARS-CoV-2 sometime from March to December 2020, and PCR testing confirmed the infection. A word on this clone: Its specificity is unknown.

This specimen was CD4+ T cells from PBMCs cultured without peptide, taken before COVID-19 vaccination. This TCR was recovered from a human donor who had a prior SARS-CoV-2 infection.

DNA of the CDR3: TGTGCCAGCAGCCCATCCCTCGAAAATTCACCCCTCCACTTT. Residues: CASSPSLENSPLHF. V and J are TRBV5-4 and TRBJ1-6, with D unclear. This CDR3 region has 14 residues. Deletions cut 4 bases from V and 7 bases from J, with 12 bases between. Germline V gene lookup returns CDR1 SGHNT and CDR2 YYREEE (reference sequence).